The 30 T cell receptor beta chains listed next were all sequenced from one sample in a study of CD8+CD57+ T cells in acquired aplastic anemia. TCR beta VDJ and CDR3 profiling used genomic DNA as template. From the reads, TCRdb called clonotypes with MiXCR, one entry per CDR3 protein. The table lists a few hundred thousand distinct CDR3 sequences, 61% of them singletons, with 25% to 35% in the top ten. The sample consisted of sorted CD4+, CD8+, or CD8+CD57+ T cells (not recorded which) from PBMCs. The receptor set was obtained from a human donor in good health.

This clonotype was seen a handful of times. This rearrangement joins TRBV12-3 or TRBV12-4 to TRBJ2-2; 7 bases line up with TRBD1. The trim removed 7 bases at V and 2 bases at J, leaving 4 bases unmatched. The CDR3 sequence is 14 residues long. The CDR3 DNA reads TGTGCCAGCACTGGGACAGCCAACACCGGGGAGCTGTTTTTT. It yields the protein CASTGTANTGELFF.

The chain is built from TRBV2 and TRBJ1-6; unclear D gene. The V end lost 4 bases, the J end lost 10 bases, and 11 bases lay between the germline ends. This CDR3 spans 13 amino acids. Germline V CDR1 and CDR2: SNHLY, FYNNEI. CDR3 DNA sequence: TGTGCCAGCAGTGCCAATCCGCGATCACCCCTCCACTTT. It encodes CASSANPRSPLHF.

The CDR3 DNA reads as TGCAGCGTTGTGCCAGGAGGGCAAGAGACCCAGTACTTC. Its protein is CSVVPGGQETQYF. V usage is TRBV29-1 and J usage is TRBJ2-5; perhaps TRBD2 as D (6 bases). This CDR3 has 13 residues. V was pared by 4 bases and J by 2 bases, with 11 bases between. Per germline, CDR1 SQVTM and CDR2 ANQGSEA.

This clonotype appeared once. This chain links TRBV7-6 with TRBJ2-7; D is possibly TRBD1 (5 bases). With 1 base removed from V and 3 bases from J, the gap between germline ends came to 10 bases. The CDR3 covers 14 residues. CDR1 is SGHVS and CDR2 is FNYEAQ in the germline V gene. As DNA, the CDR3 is TGTGCCAGCAGCTTAGGCAGGGTTAACTACGAGCAGTACTTC. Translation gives CASSLGRVNYEQYF. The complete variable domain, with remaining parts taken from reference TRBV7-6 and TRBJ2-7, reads GAGVSQSPRYKVTKRGQDVALRCDPISGHVSLYWYRQALGQGPEFLTYFNYEAQQDKSGLPNDRFSAERPEGSISTLTIQRTEQRDSAMYRCASSLGRVNYEQYFGPGTRLTVT.

The CDR3 here is CASSEALVGYTF. The CDR3 DNA follows: TGTGCCAGCAGTGAAGCGCTGGTGGGTTACACCTTC. The rearrangement uses TRBV6-6 and TRBJ1-2; unclear D gene. V lost 5 bases and J 11 bases, leaving 15 bases between the germline ends. This CDR3 has 12 amino acids. Germline loops: CDR1 MNHNY, CDR2 SVGAGI (reference sequence).

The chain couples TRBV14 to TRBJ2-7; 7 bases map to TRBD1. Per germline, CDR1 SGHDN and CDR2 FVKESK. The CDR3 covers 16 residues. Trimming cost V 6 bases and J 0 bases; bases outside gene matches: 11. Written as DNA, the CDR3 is TGTGCCAGCAGTCGAACAGGGGCCCCTTCCTCCTACGAGCAGTACTTC. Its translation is CASSRTGAPSSYEQYF.

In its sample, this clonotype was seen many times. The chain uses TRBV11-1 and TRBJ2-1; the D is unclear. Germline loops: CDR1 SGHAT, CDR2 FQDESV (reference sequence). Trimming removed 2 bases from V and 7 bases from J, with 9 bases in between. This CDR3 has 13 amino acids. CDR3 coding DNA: TGTGCCAGCAGCTTATCCCCGTTAAATGAGCAGTTCTTC. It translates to CASSLSPLNEQFF.

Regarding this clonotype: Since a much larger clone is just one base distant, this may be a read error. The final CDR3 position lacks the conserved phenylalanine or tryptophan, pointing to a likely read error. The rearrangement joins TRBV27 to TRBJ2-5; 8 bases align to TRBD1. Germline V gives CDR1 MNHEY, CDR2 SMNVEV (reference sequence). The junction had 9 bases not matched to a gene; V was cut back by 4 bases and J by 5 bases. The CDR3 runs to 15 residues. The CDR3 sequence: CASSYGAQGGETQYL. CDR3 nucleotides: TGTGCCAGCAGTTACGGGGCACAGGGGGGCGAGACCCAGTACCTC.

The CDR3 loop is CATSGGSTDTQYF. Here the CDR3 DNA reads TGTGCCACTTCCGGGGGATCGACAGATACGCAGTATTTT. The J gene is TRBJ2-3, the V gene TRBV12-3 or TRBV12-4; a possible D gene is TRBD2 (6 bases). Between the trimmed V and J ends, which lost 10 bases and 3 bases, there was a span of 14 bases. This CDR3 is built from 13 residues.

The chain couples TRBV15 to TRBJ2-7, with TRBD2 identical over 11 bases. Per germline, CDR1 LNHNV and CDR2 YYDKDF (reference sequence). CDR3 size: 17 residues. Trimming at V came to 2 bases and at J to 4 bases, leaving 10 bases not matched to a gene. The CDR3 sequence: CATSRRPSLAGVYEQYF. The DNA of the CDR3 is TGTGCCACCAGCAGACGACCCTCACTAGCGGGAGTTTACGAGCAGTACTTC.

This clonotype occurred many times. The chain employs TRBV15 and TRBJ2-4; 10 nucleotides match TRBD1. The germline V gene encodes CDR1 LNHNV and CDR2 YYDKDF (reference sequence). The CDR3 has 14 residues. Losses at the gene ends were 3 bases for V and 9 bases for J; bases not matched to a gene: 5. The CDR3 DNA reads TGTGCCACCAGCAGCGACAGGGGGCCTAGCATTCAGTACTTC. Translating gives CATSSDRGPSIQYF.

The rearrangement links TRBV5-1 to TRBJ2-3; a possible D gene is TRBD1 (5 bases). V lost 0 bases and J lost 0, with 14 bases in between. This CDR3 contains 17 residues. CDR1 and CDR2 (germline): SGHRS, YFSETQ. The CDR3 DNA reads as TGCGCCAGCAGCTTGGGACCGACAGCGACTAGCACAGATACGCAGTATTTT. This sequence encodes CASSLGPTATSTDTQYF.

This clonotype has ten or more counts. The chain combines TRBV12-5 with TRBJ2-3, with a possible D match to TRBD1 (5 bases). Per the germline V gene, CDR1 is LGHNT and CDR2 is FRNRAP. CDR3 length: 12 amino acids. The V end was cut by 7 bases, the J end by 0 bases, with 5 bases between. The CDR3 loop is CASEGSTDTQYF. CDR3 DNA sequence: TGTGCTAGTGAGGGGAGCACAGATACGCAGTATTTT.

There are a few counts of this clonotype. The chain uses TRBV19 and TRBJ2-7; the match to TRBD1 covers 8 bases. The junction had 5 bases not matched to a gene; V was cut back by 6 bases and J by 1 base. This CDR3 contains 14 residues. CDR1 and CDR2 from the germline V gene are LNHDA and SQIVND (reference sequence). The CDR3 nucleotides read TGTGCCAGTAGCCCGGACAGGGCATCCTACGAGCAGTACTTC. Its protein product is CASSPDRASYEQYF.

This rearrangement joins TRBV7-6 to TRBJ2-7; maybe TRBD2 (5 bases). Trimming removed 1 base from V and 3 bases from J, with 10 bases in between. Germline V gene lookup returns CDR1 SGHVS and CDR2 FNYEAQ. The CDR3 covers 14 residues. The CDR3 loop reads CASSLGRTDYEQYF. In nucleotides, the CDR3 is TGTGCCAGCAGCTTAGGGAGGACGGACTACGAGCAGTACTTC. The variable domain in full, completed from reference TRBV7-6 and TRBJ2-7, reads GAGVSQSPRYKVTKRGQDVALRCDPISGHVSLYWYRQALGQGPEFLTYFNYEAQQDKSGLPNDRFSAERPEGSISTLTIQRTEQRDSAMYRCASSLGRTDYEQYFGPGTRLTVT.

CDR3 sequence reads: CSARDRPAETQYF. In DNA form, the CDR3 reads TGCAGTGCTCGGGACAGGCCGGCAGAGACCCAGTACTTC. The chain uses TRBV20-1 and TRBJ2-5; 8 nucleotides align to TRBD1. V was pared by 5 bases and J by 4 bases, with 6 bases of the junction left unmatched. This CDR3 has 13 amino acids. CDR1 DFQATT and CDR2 SNEGSKA come from the germline V gene (reference sequence).

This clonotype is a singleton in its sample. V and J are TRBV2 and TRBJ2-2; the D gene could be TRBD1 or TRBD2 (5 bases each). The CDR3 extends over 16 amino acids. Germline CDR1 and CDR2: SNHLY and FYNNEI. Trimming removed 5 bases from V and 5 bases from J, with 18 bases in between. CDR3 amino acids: CASSSAGTARTGELFF. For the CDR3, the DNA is TGTGCCAGCAGTTCCGCCGGGACCGCGAGGACCGGGGAGCTGTTTTTT.

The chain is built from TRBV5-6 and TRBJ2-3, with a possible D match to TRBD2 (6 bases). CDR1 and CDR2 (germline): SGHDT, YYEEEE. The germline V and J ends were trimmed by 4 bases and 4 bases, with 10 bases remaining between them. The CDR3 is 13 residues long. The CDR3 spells CASSRESADTQYF. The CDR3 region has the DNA TGTGCCAGCAGCCGGGAGTCCGCAGATACGCAGTATTTT.

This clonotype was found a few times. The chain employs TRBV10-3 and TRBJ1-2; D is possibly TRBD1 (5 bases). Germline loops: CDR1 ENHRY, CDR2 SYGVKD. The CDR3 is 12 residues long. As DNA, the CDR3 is TGTGCTGCCGGGGGTGTGGACTATGGCTACACCTTC. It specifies CAAGGVDYGYTF.

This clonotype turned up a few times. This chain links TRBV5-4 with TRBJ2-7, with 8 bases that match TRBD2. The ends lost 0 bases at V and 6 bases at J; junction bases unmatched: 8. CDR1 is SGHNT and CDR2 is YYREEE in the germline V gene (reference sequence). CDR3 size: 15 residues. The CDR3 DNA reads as TGTGCCAGCAGCTTGGGCCCTTCCCTAGCGGGCGAGCAGTACTTC. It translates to CASSLGPSLAGEQYF.

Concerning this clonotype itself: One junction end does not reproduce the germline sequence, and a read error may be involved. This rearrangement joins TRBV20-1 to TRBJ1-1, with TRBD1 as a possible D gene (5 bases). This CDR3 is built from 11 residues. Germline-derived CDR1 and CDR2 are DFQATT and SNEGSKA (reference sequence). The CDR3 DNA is TGCAGTGCAAAGGCAGGGACTGGAGCTTTCTTT. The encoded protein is CSAKAGTGAFF.

CDR3 DNA: TGTGCCAGCAAAGAAGGAGGCAATGAGCAGTTCTTC. This gives the protein CASKEGGNEQFF. V and J are TRBV27 and TRBJ2-1, with D tentatively TRBD2 (5 bases). The length of the CDR3 is 12 residues. V lost 7 bases, J lost 6 bases, and 10 bases lay in between. CDR1 and CDR2 from the germline V gene are MNHEY and SMNVEV (reference sequence).

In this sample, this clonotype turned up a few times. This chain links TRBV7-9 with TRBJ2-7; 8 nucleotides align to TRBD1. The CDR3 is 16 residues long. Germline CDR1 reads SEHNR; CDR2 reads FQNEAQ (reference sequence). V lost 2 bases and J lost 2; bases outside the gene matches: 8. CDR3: CASSLMIGTGAYEQYF. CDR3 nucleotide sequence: TGTGCCAGCAGCTTAATGATCGGGACAGGTGCCTACGAGCAGTACTTC.

CDR3 in amino acids: CATSSESGHTDTQYF. CDR3 bases: TGTGCCACCAGCAGCGAGAGCGGGCACACAGATACGCAGTATTTT. This sequence joins TRBV15 and TRBJ2-3, with D possibly TRBD2 on 6 matching bases. CDR3 length: 15 residues. From germline, CDR1 is LNHNV and CDR2 YYDKDF (reference sequence). Trimming took off 3 bases at V and 2 bases at J, with 12 bases between the two ends. Filled out from reference TRBV15 and TRBJ2-3, the complete variable domain reads DAMVIQNPRYQVTQFGKPVTLSCSQTLNHNVMYWYQQKSSQAPKLLFHYYDKDFNNEADTPDNFQSRRPNTSFCFLDIRSPGLGDTAMYLCATSSESGHTDTQYFGPGTRLTVL.

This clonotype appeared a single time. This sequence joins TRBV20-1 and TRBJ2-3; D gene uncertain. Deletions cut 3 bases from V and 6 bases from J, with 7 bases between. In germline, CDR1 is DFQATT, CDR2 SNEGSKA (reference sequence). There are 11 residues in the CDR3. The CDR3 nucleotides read TGCAGTGCTAGGCTGGCGGATACGCAGTATTTT. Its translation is CSARLADTQYF.

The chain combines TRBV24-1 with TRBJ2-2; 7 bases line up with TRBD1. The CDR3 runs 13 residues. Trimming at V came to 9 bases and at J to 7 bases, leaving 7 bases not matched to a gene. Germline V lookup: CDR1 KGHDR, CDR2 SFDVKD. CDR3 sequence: CATSDRASGELFF. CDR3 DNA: TGTGCCACCTCAGACAGGGCAAGCGGGGAGCTGTTTTTT.

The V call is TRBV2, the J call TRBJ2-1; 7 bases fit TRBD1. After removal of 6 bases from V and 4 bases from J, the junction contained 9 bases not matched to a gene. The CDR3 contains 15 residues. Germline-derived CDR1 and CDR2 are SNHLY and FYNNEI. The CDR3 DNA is TGTGCCAGCAGGAGACCGGGACAGTATTACAATGAGCAGTTCTTC. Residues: CASRRPGQYYNEQFF. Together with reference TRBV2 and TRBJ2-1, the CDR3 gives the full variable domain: EPEVTQTPSHQVTQMGQEVILRCVPISNHLYFYWYRQILGQKVEFLVSFYNNEISEKSEIFDDQFSVERPDGSNFTLKIRSTKLEDSAMYFCASRRPGQYYNEQFFGPGTRLTVL.

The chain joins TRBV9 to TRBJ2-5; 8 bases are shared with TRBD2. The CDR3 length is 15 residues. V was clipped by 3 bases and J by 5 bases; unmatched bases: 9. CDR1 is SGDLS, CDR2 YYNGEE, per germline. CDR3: CASSAGGTSGETQYF. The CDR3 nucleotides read TGTGCCAGCAGCGCCGGCGGGACTAGTGGGGAGACCCAGTACTTC.

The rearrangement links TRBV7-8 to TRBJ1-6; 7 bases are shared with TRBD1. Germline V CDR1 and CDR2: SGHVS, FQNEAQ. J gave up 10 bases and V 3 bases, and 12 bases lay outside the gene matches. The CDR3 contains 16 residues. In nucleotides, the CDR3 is TGTGCCAGCAGCTTTCCCCGTACAGGGGTGGACTCACCCCTCCACTTT. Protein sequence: CASSFPRTGVDSPLHF.

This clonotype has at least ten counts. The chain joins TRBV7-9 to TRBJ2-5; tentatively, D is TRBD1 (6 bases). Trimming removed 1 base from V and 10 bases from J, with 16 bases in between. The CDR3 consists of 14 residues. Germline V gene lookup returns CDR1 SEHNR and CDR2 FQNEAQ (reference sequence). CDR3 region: CASSLVQDLRGQYF. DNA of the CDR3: TGTGCCAGCAGCTTAGTGCAGGACCTCAGGGGCCAGTACTTC.